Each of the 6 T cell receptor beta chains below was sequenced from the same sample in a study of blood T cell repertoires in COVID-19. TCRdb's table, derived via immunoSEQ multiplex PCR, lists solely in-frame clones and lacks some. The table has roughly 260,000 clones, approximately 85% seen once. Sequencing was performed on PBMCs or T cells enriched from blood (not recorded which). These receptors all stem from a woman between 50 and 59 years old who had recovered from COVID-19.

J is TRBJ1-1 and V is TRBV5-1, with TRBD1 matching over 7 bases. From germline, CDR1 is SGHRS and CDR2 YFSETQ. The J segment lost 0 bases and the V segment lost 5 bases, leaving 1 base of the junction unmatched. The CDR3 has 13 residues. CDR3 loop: CASRTGMNTEAFF. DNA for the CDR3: TGCGCCAGCAGGACAGGGATGAACACTGAAGCTTTCTTT.

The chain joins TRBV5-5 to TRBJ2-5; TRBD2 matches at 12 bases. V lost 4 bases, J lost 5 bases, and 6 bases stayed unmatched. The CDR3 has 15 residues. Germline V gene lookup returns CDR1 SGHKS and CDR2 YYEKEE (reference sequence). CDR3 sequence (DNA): TGTGCCAGCAGCATGACTAGCGGGAGTGCCGAGACCCAGTACTTC. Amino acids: CASSMTSGSAETQYF.

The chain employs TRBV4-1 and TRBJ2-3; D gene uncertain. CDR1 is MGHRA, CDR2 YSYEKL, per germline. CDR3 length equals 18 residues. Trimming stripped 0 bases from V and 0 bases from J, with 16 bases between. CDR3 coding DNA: TGCGCCAGCAGCCAAGAACAAGTGCGGCCTACTAGCACAGATACGCAGTATTTT. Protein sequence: CASSQEQVRPTSTDTQYF.

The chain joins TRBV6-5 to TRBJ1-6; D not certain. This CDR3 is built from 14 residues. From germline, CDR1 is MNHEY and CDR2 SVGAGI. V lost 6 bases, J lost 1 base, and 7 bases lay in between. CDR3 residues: CASSGSSYNSPLHF. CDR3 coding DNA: TGTGCCAGCAGCGGGTCTTCCTATAATTCACCCCTCCACTTT.

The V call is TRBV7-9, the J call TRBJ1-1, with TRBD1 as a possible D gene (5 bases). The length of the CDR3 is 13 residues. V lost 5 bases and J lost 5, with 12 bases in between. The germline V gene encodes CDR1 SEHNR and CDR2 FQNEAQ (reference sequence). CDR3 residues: CASSPYQGTEAFF. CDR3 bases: TGTGCCAGCAGCCCCTATCAGGGAACTGAAGCTTTCTTT.

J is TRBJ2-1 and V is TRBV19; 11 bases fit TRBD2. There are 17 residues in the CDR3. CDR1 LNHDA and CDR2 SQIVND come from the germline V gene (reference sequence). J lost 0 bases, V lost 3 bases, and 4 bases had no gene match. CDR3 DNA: TGTGCCAGTAGTATGTCTAGCGGGAGGATCTCCTACAATGAGCAGTTCTTC. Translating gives CASSMSSGRISYNEQFF.